Sequencing of this T cell receptor beta chain was carried out in a study of cytomegalovirus exposure and HLA in healthy donors. A note on this clone: Antigen specificity is unknown.

Sequencing was performed with immunoSEQ multiplex PCR; in TCRdb, only in-frame clones are kept and a portion is missing. The sample holds 180,000 or so clones; roughly nine tenths are singletons and the top ten take 2% to 3%. Findings of the study overall: The authors confirmed in vitro that a few CMV-associated chains were specific for CMV antigens.

Germline V CDR1 and CDR2: SGHTA, FQGTGA. V lost 5 bases to trimming and J lost 10 bases, with 12 bases between them. The CDR3 sequence is 12 residues long. The genes are TRBV7-3 and TRBJ2-1, with no clear D. The source of this sequence is a man younger than 35 in good health and CMV-seropositive. Sequencing used PBMCs. The CDR3 DNA follows: TGTGCCAGCAGCGCCCAAGTCGGGGAGCAGTTCTTC. This encodes CASSAQVGEQFF.